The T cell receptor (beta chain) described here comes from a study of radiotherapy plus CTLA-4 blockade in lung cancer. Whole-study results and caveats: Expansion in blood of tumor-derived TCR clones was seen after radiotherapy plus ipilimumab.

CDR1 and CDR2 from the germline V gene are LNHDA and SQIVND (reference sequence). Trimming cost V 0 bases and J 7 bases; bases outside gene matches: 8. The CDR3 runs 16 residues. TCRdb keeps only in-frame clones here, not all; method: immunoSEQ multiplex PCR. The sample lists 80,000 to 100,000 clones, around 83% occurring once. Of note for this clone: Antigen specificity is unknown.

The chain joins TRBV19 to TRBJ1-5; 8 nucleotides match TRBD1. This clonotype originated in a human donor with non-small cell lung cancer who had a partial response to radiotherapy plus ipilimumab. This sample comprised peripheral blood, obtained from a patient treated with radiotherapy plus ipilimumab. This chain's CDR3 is CASSIEGTGVGQPQHF. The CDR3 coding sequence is TGTGCCAGTAGTATAGAAGGGACAGGAGTCGGCCAGCCCCAGCATTTT.